This TCR beta chain stems from a study of T cell clonotyping in hematopoietic cell transplantation. Time point in this sample: recipient sample about 28 days before transplant, after cytoreduction. Blood collection times were about day -28 and days 30, 100, 180 posttransplant. Profiled with immunoSEQ multiplex PCR; TCRdb holds only in-frame clones, not every one. This sample has around 25,000 clones, with approximately 80% found just once. CDR1 SGHNT and CDR2 YYREEE come from the germline V gene (reference sequence). Trimming shortened V by 3 bases and J by 7 bases, and 10 bases separated the two germline ends. CDR3 length: 12 residues.

The receptor was isolated from a woman aged 60-70 years with acute myeloid leukemia. Some clones in this sample may be carry-over from other donors' samples. The material sequenced was peripheral blood mononuclear cells, taken before stem cell transplant. This sequence joins TRBV5-4 and TRBJ1-2, with a weak D call TRBD1 (5 bases). The DNA for the CDR3 is TGTGCCAGCAGCTACTGGGGACTTGGCTACACCTTC. This translates into CASSYWGLGYTF.